The source of this T cell receptor beta chain is a study of regulatory T cells in long-lasting Graves disease. Background on the study: Patients met the persistent Graves' disease definition after over 5 years of antithyroid drugs with positive TSH receptor antibodies.

Time point denoted: persistent/refractory GD, antithyroid drugs over 5 years with positive TRAb. RNA from PBMCs was the source of the TCR library. There are many counts of this clonotype. Its specificity is not known. The junction does not match germline at one end; this may be a read error. Notes on the study in general: TRBV28 was favored in persistent disease, as were TRBJ1-2 and TRBJ2-5. Persistent Graves' disease cases displayed lower TCR diversity than newly diagnosed ones. Owing to a sample size that was small, accuracy may have been reduced.

Investigators prepared the TCR beta libraries by applying iRepertoire HTBI primers and Arm-PCR of CDR3 regions. TCRdb processed the multiplex PCR reads anew with MiXCR; each CDR3 protein has one entry. This sample has about 460,000 distinct CDR3 sequences, with 20% to 25% found just once. The CDR3 contains 12 residues. This sequence was found in a female donor with Graves disease. The sequences come from peripheral blood mononuclear cells (PBMCs), collected when the disease was refractory, from a patient treated with antithyroid drugs. The genes are TRBV12-3 or TRBV12-4 and TRBJ1-1; D is unclear. The CDR3 region is CASSLAVTEAFF. CDR3 bases: TGTGCCAGCAGCTTAGCGGTCACTGAAGCTTTCTTT.